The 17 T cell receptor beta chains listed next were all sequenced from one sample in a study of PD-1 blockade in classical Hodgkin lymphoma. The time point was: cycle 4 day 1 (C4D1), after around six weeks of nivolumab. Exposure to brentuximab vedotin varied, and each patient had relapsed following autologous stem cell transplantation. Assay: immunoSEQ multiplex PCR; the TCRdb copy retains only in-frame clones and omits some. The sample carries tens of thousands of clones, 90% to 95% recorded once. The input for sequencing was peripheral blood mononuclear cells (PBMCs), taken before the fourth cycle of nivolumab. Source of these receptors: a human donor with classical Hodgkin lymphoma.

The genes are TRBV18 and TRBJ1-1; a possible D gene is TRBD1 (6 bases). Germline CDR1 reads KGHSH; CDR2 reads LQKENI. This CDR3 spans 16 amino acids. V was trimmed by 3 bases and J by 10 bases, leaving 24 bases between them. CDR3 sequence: CASSPGSGLGGSGAFF. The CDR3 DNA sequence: TGTGCCAGCTCACCGGGATCCGGGTTAGGGGGGTCGGGAGCTTTCTTT.

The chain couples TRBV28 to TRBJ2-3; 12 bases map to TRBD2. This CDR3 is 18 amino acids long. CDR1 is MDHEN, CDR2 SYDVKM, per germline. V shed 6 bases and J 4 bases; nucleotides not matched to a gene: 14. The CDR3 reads CASSSLRASSGGADTQYF. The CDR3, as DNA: TGTGCCAGCAGCTCCCTCAGGGCCTCTAGCGGGGGGGCAGATACGCAGTATTTT.

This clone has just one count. The CDR3 region has the DNA TGTGCCAGCGCGGCGGGTGTAGGGAGCAATCAGCCCCAGCATTTT. It is translated as CASAAGVGSNQPQHF. This sequence joins TRBV2 and TRBJ1-5; unclear D gene. The V gene's germline CDR1 is SNHLY and CDR2 FYNNEI. The V end was cut by 8 bases, the J end by 1 base, with 15 bases between. CDR3 length: 15 amino acids.

CDR3 amino acids: CAIGYDGFSGANVLTF. In nucleotides, the CDR3 is TGTGCCATCGGCTATGACGGATTCTCTGGGGCCAACGTCCTGACTTTC. The V gene is TRBV10-3, the J gene TRBJ2-6; D is unclear. V lost 8 bases and J 0 bases, leaving 14 bases between the germline ends. This CDR3 is 16 amino acids long. Germline CDR1 and CDR2: ENHRY and SYGVKD.

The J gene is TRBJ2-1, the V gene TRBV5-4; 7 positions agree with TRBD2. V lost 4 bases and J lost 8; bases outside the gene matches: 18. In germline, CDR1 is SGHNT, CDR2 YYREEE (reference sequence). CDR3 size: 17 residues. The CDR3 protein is CASSTGGAGDWVDEQFF. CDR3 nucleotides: TGTGCCAGCAGCACCGGAGGGGCGGGGGACTGGGTTGATGAGCAGTTCTTC.

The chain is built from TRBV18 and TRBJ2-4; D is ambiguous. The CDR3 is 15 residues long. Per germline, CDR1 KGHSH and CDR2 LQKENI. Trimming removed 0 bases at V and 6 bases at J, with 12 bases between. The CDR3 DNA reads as TGTGCCAGCTCACCACCGGGGATAGTGCGAAACATTCAGTACTTC. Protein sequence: CASSPPGIVRNIQYF.

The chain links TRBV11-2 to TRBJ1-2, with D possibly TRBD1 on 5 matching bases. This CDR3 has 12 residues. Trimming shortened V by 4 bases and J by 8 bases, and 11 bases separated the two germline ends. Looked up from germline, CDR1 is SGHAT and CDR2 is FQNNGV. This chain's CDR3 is CASSSGRDGYTF. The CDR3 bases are TGTGCCAGCAGCTCTGGCAGGGACGGCTACACCTTC.

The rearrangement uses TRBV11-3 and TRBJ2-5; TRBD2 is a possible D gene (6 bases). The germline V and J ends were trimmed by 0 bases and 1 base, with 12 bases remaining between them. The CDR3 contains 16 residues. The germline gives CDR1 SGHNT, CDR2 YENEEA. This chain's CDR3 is CASSLECCGVQETQYF. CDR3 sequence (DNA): TGTGCCAGCAGCTTAGAGTGTTGCGGGGTCCAAGAGACCCAGTACTTC.

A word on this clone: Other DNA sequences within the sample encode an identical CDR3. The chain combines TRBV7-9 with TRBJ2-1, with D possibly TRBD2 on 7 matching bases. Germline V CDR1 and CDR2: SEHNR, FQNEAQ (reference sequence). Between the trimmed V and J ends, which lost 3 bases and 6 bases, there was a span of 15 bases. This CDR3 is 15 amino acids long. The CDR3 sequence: CASSFGQGRVNEQFF. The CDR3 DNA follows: TGTGCCAGCAGCTTCGGGCAGGGGAGGGTCAATGAGCAGTTCTTC.

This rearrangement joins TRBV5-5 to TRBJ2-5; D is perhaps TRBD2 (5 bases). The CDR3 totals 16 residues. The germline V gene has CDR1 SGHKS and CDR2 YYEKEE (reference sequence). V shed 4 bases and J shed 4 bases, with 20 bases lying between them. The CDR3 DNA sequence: TGTGCCAGCAGCCCCAGGCGGGTGGGGTTAGGAGAGACCCAGTACTTC. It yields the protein CASSPRRVGLGETQYF.

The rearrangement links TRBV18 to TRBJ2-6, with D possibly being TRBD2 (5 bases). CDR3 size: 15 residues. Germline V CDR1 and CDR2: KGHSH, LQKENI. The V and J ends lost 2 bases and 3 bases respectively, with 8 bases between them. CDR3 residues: CASSPWESGANVLTF. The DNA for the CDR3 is TGTGCCAGCTCACCATGGGAGAGTGGGGCCAACGTCCTGACTTTC.

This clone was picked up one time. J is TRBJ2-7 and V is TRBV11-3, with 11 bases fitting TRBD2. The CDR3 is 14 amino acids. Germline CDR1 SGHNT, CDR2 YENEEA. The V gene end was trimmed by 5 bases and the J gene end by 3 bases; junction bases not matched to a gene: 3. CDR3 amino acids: CASSPTSGSYEQYF. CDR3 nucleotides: TGTGCCAGCAGCCCTACTAGCGGGAGCTACGAGCAGTACTTC.

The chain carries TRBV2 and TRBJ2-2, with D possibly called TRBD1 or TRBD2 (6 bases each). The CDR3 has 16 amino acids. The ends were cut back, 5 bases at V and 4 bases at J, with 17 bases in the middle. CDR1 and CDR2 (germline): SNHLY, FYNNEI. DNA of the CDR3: TGTGCCAGCAGTAGCACGGGGGCGCTTCCCACCGGGGAGCTGTTTTTT. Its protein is CASSSTGALPTGELFF.

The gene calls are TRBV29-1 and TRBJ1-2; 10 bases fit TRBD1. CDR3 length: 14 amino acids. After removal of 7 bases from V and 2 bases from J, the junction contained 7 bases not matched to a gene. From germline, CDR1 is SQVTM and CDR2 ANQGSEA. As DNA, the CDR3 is TGCAGCGCTGCAGGACAGGGGGTAAACTATGGCTACACCTTC. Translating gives CSAAGQGVNYGYTF.

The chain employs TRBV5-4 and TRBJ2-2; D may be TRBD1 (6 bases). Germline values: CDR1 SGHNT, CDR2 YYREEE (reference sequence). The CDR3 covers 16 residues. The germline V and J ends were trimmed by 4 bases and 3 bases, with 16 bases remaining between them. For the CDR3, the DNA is TGTGCCAGCAGCGCACCCGGGACAAGGTACACCGGGGAGCTGTTTTTT. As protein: CASSAPGTRYTGELFF. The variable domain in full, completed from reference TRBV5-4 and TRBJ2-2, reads ETGVTQSPTHLIKTRGQQVTLRCSSQSGHNTVSWYQQALGQGPQFIFQYYREEENGRGNFPPRFSGLQFPNYSSELNVNALELDDSALYLCASSAPGTRYTGELFFGEGSRLTVL.

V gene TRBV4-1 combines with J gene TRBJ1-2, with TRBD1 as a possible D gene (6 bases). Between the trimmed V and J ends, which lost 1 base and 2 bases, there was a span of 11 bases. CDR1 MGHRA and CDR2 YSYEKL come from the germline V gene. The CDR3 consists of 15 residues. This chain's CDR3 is CASSQVPTGNYGYTF. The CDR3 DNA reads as TGCGCCAGCAGCCAAGTCCCGACAGGCAACTATGGCTACACCTTC.

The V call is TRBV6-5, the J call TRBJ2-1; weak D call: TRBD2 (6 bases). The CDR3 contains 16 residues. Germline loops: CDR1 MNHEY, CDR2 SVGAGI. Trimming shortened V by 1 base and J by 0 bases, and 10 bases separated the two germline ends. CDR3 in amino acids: CASSYLAGPSYNEQFF. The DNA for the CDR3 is TGTGCCAGCAGTTACTTGGCGGGGCCCTCCTACAATGAGCAGTTCTTC.